Listed here are 25 T cell receptor beta chains from one sample, sequenced in a study of technical replicates of blood from several donors. Sequencing used immunoSEQ multiplex PCR; TCRdb keeps in-frame clones, though not all of them. The table lists about 83,000 clones, 92% of them singletons, with 0.27% in the top ten. Sequencing used T cells isolated from PBMCs. These receptors all come from a human donor in good health.

V usage is TRBV7-2 and J usage is TRBJ2-7, with 9 bases fitting TRBD2. The V and J ends lost 5 bases and 4 bases, in that order; junction bases with no gene match: 9. Germline loops: CDR1 SGHTA, CDR2 FQGNSA. This CDR3 has 15 amino acids. Written as DNA, the CDR3 is TGTGCCAGCAGCACCCCGGGACTAGCTAGTTACGAGCAGTACTTC. It specifies CASSTPGLASYEQYF.

The gene calls are TRBV14 and TRBJ1-2, with D unresolved. V lost 4 bases, J lost 5 bases, and 23 bases lay in between. From germline, CDR1 is SGHDN and CDR2 FVKESK. CDR3 length equals 17 residues. The CDR3 region is CASSPRQPGPTNYGYTF. The CDR3, as DNA: TGTGCCAGCAGCCCGAGGCAACCGGGTCCTACAAATTATGGCTACACCTTC.

This chain joins TRBV5-1 and TRBJ2-1; unclear D gene. Germline CDR1 is SGHRS and CDR2 is YFSETQ. The CDR3 is made up of 13 amino acids. Between the trimmed V and J ends, which lost 5 bases and 7 bases, there was a span of 13 bases. In DNA form, the CDR3 reads TGCGCCAGCAGAGAGAGTATCGGTAATGAGCAGTTCTTC. Protein: CASRESIGNEQFF.

This clone was detected only once. The chain joins TRBV6-5 to TRBJ1-5; D unresolved. This CDR3 comprises 15 residues. Trimming took off 5 bases at V and 5 bases at J, with 16 bases between the two ends. CDR1 and CDR2 from the germline V gene are MNHEY and SVGAGI. CDR3 coding DNA: TGTGCCAGCAGTCCCCGGCCGGGAGCCGATCAGCCCCAGCATTTT. This encodes CASSPRPGADQPQHF.

The genes are TRBV28 and TRBJ2-5, with 8 bases lining up with TRBD1. This CDR3 has 17 residues. The V gene's germline CDR1 is MDHEN and CDR2 SYDVKM. V lost 5 bases, J lost 2 bases, and 13 bases stayed unmatched. DNA for the CDR3: TGTGCCAGCAGTCTCTACCTTGGACAGGGTCTACAAGAGACCCAGTACTTC. Its protein is CASSLYLGQGLQETQYF.

CDR3 sequence: CASSFRRVHLDTQYF. The CDR3 DNA is TGTGCCAGCAGTTTTCGCAGGGTACATTTAGATACGCAGTATTTT. V is TRBV27 and J is TRBJ2-3, with D possibly being TRBD1 (5 bases). The germline V and J ends were trimmed by 3 bases and 5 bases, with 15 bases remaining between them. The germline V gene has CDR1 MNHEY and CDR2 SMNVEV (reference sequence). The CDR3 is 15 residues long.

This clone has a handful of counts. The gene calls are TRBV9 and TRBJ2-1; D may be TRBD2 (5 bases). In germline, CDR1 is SGDLS, CDR2 YYNGEE. The CDR3 covers 15 residues. Trimming cost V 2 bases and J 6 bases, with 15 bases left between them. Here the CDR3 DNA reads TGTGCCAGCAGCGTCGGTCTAAGCCGGGGCAATGAGCAGTTCTTC. This codes for CASSVGLSRGNEQFF.

The genes are TRBV15 and TRBJ2-3; D perhaps matches TRBD1 (6 bases). The CDR3 is made up of 14 amino acids. Trimming shortened V by 5 bases and J by 6 bases, and 15 bases separated the two germline ends. Germline V gene sequence: CDR1 LNHNV, CDR2 YYDKDF (reference sequence). This CDR3 is CATSGWTDTDTQYF. The CDR3 DNA sequence: TGTGCCACCAGCGGATGGACAGACACCGATACGCAGTATTTT. Full variable domain (missing parts from reference TRBV15 and TRBJ2-3): DAMVIQNPRYQVTQFGKPVTLSCSQTLNHNVMYWYQQKSSQAPKLLFHYYDKDFNNEADTPDNFQSRRPNTSFCFLDIRSPGLGDTAMYLCATSGWTDTDTQYFGPGTRLTVL.

This chain uses TRBV27 with TRBJ2-3; tentatively, D is TRBD2 (5 bases). The germline V gene encodes CDR1 MNHEY and CDR2 SMNVEV (reference sequence). The CDR3 runs to 17 residues. Trimming cost V 2 bases and J 0 bases, with 15 bases left between them. The CDR3 sequence is CASSLGEPVPSTDTQYF. CDR3 DNA: TGTGCCAGCAGTTTAGGGGAGCCCGTGCCTAGCACAGATACGCAGTATTTT.

The chain is built from TRBV19 and TRBJ2-5, with 9 bases fitting TRBD1. V was pared by 4 bases and J by 5 bases, with 8 bases of the junction left unmatched. Per the germline V gene, CDR1 is LNHDA and CDR2 is SQIVND (reference sequence). The CDR3 is made up of 15 amino acids. CDR3 in amino acids: CASSRTGGLGETQYF. The CDR3 DNA reads TGTGCCAGTAGTAGAACAGGGGGCCTTGGGGAGACCCAGTACTTC.

This clone was counted once. CDR3 sequence (DNA): TGTGCCAGCCAGTTGGGCAGAAACACCGGGGAGCTGTTTTTT. Translated: CASQLGRNTGELFF. The J gene is TRBJ2-2, the V gene TRBV6-5; D gene ambiguous. Deletions cut 8 bases from V and 2 bases from J, with 12 bases between. CDR1 and CDR2 (germline): MNHEY, SVGAGI. The CDR3 runs to 14 residues.

The rearrangement joins TRBV4-2 to TRBJ2-2; 8 positions agree with TRBD1. There are 16 residues in the CDR3. Germline CDR1 reads LGHNA; CDR2 reads YNFKEQ. The V segment lost 3 bases and the J segment 6 bases; nucleotides outside the gene matches: 9. CDR3 loop: CASSQELQGVAGELFF. CDR3 nucleotides: TGTGCCAGCAGCCAGGAACTACAGGGGGTAGCCGGGGAGCTGTTTTTT.

Worth noting for this clone: No DNA is shown, since the ends of the CDR3 on it are uncertain; the CDR3 is the one TCRdb lists. The chain uses TRBV6-6 and TRBJ1-1; the table's D call, TRBD1, was not checked against the DNA. The CDR3 is made up of 15 amino acids, end residues included. Germline CDR1 MNHNY, CDR2 SVGAGI (reference sequence). The CDR3 loop is CASSTSAWGNTEAFF.

The CDR3 region has the DNA TGTGCCAGCAGTTTGGGGGGGGACCGTGGCTACACCTTC. Protein product: CASSLGGDRGYTF. This chain uses TRBV27 with TRBJ1-2; tentative D call: TRBD1 (5 bases). V lost 3 bases to trimming and J lost 7 bases, with 12 bases between them. Germline V gene sequence: CDR1 MNHEY, CDR2 SMNVEV (reference sequence). CDR3 length: 13 amino acids.

The chain couples TRBV10-1 to TRBJ1-4, with D uncertain. Trimming took 1 base from V and 7 from J, leaving 10 bases between them. The germline gives CDR1 WNHNN, CDR2 SYGVQD (reference sequence). The length of the CDR3 is 14 residues. CDR3 sequence reads: CASSEFGEPEKLFF. The DNA of the CDR3 is TGCGCCAGCAGTGAGTTCGGGGAACCTGAAAAACTGTTTTTT.

J is TRBJ2-1 and V is TRBV9; unclear D gene. This CDR3 region has 14 residues. Germline lookup yields CDR1 SGDLS and CDR2 YYNGEE. V was cut by 2 bases and J by 15 bases, with 21 bases left in between. As DNA, the CDR3 is TGTGCCAGCAGCGTTGAGTACGGGTCTCCGAGGAGGTTCTTC. Its protein is CASSVEYGSPRRFF.

The gene calls are TRBV11-3 and TRBJ2-7, with D perhaps TRBD2 (5 bases). Looked up from germline, CDR1 is SGHNT and CDR2 is YENEEA. The CDR3 has 15 amino acids. The V end was cut by 5 bases, the J end by 2 bases, with 16 bases between. The CDR3 region has the DNA TGTGCCAGCAGCACCAGCCCTGGACTGACCTACGAGCAGTACTTC. Its translation is CASSTSPGLTYEQYF. The full variable domain, with the rest looked up from reference TRBV11-3 and TRBJ2-7, is EAGVVQSPRYKIIEKKQPVAFWCNPISGHNTLYWYLQNLGQGPELLIRYENEEAVDDSQLPKDRFSAERLKGVDSTLKIQPAELGDSAVYLCASSTSPGLTYEQYFGPGTRLTVT.

J is TRBJ2-7 and V is TRBV5-1; the D gene is possibly TRBD2 (5 bases). V dropped 3 bases and J dropped 0 bases, with 16 bases sitting between them. The CDR3 runs to 16 residues. Germline V gene data show CDR1 as SGHRS and CDR2 as YFSETQ. The CDR3 protein is CASSSDGIRLSYEQYF. CDR3 bases: TGCGCCAGCAGCTCCGACGGGATAAGGCTCTCCTACGAGCAGTACTTC.

This clone is a singleton in its sample. The V and J genes are TRBV10-1 and TRBJ1-1, with D perhaps matching TRBD1 (6 bases). The V and J ends lost 5 bases and 0 bases respectively, with 16 bases between them. The germline gives CDR1 WNHNN, CDR2 SYGVQD (reference sequence). The CDR3 totals 16 residues. DNA of the CDR3: TGCGCCAGCAGTAATATTACAGGGAATTTGAACACTGAAGCTTTCTTT. This sequence encodes CASSNITGNLNTEAFF.

The V and J genes are TRBV19 and TRBJ2-3; 9 nucleotides align to TRBD2. Trimming removed 2 bases from V and 2 bases from J; junction bases left unmatched: 8. The length of the CDR3 is 17 residues. Per germline, CDR1 LNHDA and CDR2 SQIVND (reference sequence). The CDR3 sequence: CASSILGTSRYTDTQYF. The CDR3 DNA reads as TGTGCCAGTAGTATATTGGGGACTAGCAGATACACAGATACGCAGTATTTT.

The J gene is TRBJ2-3, the V gene TRBV7-9; D possibly corresponds to TRBD2 (5 bases). In germline, CDR1 is SEHNR, CDR2 FQNEAQ (reference sequence). Deletions cut 4 bases from V and 1 base from J, with 21 bases between. This CDR3 is built from 18 residues. CDR3 amino acids: CASSSPGSTASRTDTQYF. The CDR3 nucleotides are TGTGCCAGCAGCTCTCCGGGGTCAACAGCTTCCCGCACAGATACGCAGTATTTT. Full variable domain (outside the CDR3, taken from reference TRBV7-9 and TRBJ2-3): DTGVSQNPRHKITKRGQNVTFRCDPISEHNRLYWYRQTLGQGPEFLTYFQNEAQLEKSRLLSDRFSAERPKGSFSTLEIQRTEQGDSAMYLCASSSPGSTASRTDTQYFGPGTRLTVL.

The chain is built from TRBV19 and TRBJ2-3; tentative D call: TRBD1 (6 bases). Trimming stripped 8 bases from V and 0 bases from J, with 15 bases between. The CDR3 runs to 15 residues. Germline V CDR1 and CDR2: LNHDA, SQIVND (reference sequence). CDR3 nucleotides: TGTGCCAGTGCCTGGACAGAACTGAGCACAGATACGCAGTATTTT. Its protein is CASAWTELSTDTQYF.

This clone appeared once. The chain joins TRBV7-9 to TRBJ2-3, with 7 nucleotides matching TRBD1. V lost 5 bases, J lost 3 bases, and 8 bases stayed unmatched. CDR3 size: 15 residues. Germline CDR1 reads SEHNR; CDR2 reads FQNEAQ (reference sequence). Written as DNA, the CDR3 is TGTGCCAGCAGCCGGGACAGCCCCTGGACAGATACGCAGTATTTT. Amino acids: CASSRDSPWTDTQYF. The complete variable domain, with remaining parts taken from reference TRBV7-9 and TRBJ2-3, reads DTGVSQNPRHKITKRGQNVTFRCDPISEHNRLYWYRQTLGQGPEFLTYFQNEAQLEKSRLLSDRFSAERPKGSFSTLEIQRTEQGDSAMYLCASSRDSPWTDTQYFGPGTRLTVL.

V gene TRBV9 combines with J gene TRBJ2-4, with a tentative D call TRBD2 (5 bases). Trimming cost V 4 bases and J 6 bases, with 17 bases left between them. The germline V gene has CDR1 SGDLS and CDR2 YYNGEE. The CDR3 is 15 residues long. CDR3 coding DNA: TGTGCCAGCAGCCAAGAGCCAGGACGGGGAAACATTCAGTACTTC. Translating gives CASSQEPGRGNIQYF.

The chain is built from TRBV13 and TRBJ1-5; D is perhaps TRBD1 (6 bases). V lost 2 bases to trimming and J lost 1 base, with 15 bases between them. CDR3 length: 17 amino acids. Per the germline V gene, CDR1 is PRHDT and CDR2 is FYEKMQ (reference sequence). CDR3 protein: CASSLSWGLVSNQPQHF. CDR3 sequence (DNA): TGTGCCAGCAGCTTATCATGGGGGCTCGTAAGCAATCAGCCCCAGCATTTT. The full variable domain, with the rest looked up from reference TRBV13 and TRBJ1-5, is AAGVIQSPRHLIKEKRETATLKCYPIPRHDTVYWYQQGPGQDPQFLISFYEKMQSDKGSIPDRFSAQQFSDYHSELNMSSLELGDSALYFCASSLSWGLVSNQPQHFGDGTRLSIL.